The clone carrying this T cell receptor beta chain was observed a few times. Its antigen is currently unknown. The sample originates from a study of T-cell memory formation after mild COVID-19. Study results and limitations: There was no confirmation that second-wave clones peaking on day 37 were SARS-CoV-2 specific. Clones that contracted from day 15 to 85 had balanced CD4/CD8; later expanders were CD4+ biased.

A single record per CDR3 protein comes from TCRdb applying MiXCR to the 5' RACE reads. This table has about 400,000 distinct CDR3 sequences, about 17% appearing once. V lost 2 bases to trimming and J lost 7 bases, with 17 bases between them. The CDR3 totals 16 residues. CDR1 is SGHTA, CDR2 FQGNSA, per germline. Input material: PBMCs or a T cell subset sorted from them (not recorded which). The rearrangement links TRBV7-2 to TRBJ1-4; the D gene is possibly TRBD1 (6 bases). This TCR came from a man aged 18 to 35 who had mild COVID-19 (a few samples of this study predate the infection). Cell type and time point are not known. CDR3 region: CASSLRSGATGEKLFF. CDR3 bases: TGTGCCAGCAGCTTAAGGAGCGGAGCGACAGGTGAAAAACTGTTTTTT.